The entry below describes one T cell receptor (beta chain). A much larger clone sits a single nucleotide away, making a read error possible. This record comes from a study of T-cell reconstitution after alpha-beta-depleted transplantation in children. It was with unique molecular identifiers that the TCRbeta library was prepared. TCRdb reprocessed the PCR reads with MiXCR, giving one entry per CDR3 protein. The data show roughly 180,000 distinct CDR3 sequences, approximately 15% seen once. CDR3 length: 14 amino acids. CDR1 and CDR2 (germline): LNHNV, YYDKDF (reference sequence). Sequencing was performed on PBMCs from the stem cell graft donor, taken from the stem cell graft. This chain links TRBV15 with TRBJ1-5, with TRBD1 as a possible D gene (5 bases). This clonotype was obtained from a human donor who donated a stem cell graft to a child with acute lymphoblastic leukemia. CDR3 sequence: CATSSGTDVQTQHF. In DNA form, the CDR3 reads TGTGCCACCAGCTCCGGGACGGACGTTCAGACCCAGCATTTT.